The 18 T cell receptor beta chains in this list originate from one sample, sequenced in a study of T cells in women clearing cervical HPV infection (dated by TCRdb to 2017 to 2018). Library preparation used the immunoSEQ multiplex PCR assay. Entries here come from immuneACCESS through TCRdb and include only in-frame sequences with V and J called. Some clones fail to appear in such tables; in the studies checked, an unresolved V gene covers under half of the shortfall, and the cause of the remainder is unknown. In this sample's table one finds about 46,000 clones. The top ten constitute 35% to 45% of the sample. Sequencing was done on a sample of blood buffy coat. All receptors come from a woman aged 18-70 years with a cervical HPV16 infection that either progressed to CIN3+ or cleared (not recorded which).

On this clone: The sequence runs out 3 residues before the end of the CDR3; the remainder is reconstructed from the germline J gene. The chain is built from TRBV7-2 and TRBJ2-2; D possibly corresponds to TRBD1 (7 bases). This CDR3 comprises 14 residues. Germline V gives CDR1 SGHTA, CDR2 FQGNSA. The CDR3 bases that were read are TGTGCCAGCAGCTTACGACAGGGAGGTTCACCG. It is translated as CASSLRQGGSP. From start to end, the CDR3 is CASSLRQGGSPLFF.

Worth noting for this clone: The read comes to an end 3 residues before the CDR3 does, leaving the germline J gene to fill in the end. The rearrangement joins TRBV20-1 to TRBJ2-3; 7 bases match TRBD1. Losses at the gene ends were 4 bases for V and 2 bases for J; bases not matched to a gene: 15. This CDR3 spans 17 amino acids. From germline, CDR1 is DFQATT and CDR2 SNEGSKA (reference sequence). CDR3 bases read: TGCAGTGCTATAATCCCCTCAACAGGGGTTTACACAGATACG. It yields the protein CSAIIPSTGVYTDT. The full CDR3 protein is CSAIIPSTGVYTDTQYF.

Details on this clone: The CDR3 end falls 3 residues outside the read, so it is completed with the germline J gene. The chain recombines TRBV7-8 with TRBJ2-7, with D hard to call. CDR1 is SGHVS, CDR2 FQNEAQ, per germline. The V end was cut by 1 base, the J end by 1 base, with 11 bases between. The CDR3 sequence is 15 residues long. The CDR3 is CASSLVETQSYEQYF. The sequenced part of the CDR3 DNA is TGTGCCAGCAGCTTAGTTGAGACACAATCCTACGAG.

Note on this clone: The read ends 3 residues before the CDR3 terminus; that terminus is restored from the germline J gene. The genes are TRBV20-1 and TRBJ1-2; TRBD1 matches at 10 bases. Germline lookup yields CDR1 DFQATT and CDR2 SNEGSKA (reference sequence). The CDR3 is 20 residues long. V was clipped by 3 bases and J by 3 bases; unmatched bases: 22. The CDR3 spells CSARQIASYRDRGLDYGYTF. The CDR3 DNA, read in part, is TGCAGTGCTAGGCAAATCGCATCCTATCGGGACAGGGGATTAGACTATGGC.

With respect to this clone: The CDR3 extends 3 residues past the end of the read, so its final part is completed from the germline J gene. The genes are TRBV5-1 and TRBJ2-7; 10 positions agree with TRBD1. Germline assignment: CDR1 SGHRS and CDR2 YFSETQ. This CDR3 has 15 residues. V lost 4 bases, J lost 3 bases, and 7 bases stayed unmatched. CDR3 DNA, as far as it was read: TGCGCCAGCAGCGCCTTCCGGGACAGGGGCTACGAG. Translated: CASSAFRDRGYE. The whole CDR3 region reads CASSAFRDRGYEQYF.

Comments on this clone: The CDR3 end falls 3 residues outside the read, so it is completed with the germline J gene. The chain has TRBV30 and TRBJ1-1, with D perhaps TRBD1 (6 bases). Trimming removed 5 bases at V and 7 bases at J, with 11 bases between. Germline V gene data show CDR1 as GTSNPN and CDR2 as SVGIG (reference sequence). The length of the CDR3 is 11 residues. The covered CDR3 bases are TGTGCCTGGGAACAGGGAGATGAA. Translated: CAWEQGDE. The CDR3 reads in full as CAWEQGDEAFF.

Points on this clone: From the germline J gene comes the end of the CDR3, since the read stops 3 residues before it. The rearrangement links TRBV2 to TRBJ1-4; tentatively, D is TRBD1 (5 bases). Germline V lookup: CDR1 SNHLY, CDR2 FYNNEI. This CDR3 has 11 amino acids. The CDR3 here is CASSPQVKLFF. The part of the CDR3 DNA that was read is TGTGCCAGCAGTCCACAGGTCAAA.

CDR3: CASSVGTGGFGSPLFF. The sequenced CDR3 bases are TGTGCCAGCAGCGTCGGGACAGGGGGCTTTGGTTCACCG. V is TRBV7-8 and J is TRBJ2-2; 12 positions match TRBD1. The read terminates 3 residues ahead of where the CDR3 ends, so the germline J gene completes it. Germline CDR1 and CDR2: SGHVS and FQNEAQ. The CDR3 is made up of 16 amino acids. The full variable domain, rest sourced from reference TRBV7-8 and TRBJ2-2, is GAGVSQSPRYKVAKRGQDVALRCDPISGHVSLFWYQQALGQGPEFLTYFQNEAQLDKSGLPSDRFFAERPEGSVSTLKIQRTQQEDSAVYLCASSVGTGGFGSPLFFGEGSRLTVL.

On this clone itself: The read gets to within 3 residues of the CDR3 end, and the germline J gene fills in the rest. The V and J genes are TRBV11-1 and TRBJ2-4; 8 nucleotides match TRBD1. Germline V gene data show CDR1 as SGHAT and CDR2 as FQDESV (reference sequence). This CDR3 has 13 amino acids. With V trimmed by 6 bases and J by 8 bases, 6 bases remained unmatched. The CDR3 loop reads CASRPQGADIQYF. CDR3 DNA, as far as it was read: TGTGCCAGCAGACCCCAGGGGGCGGACATT.

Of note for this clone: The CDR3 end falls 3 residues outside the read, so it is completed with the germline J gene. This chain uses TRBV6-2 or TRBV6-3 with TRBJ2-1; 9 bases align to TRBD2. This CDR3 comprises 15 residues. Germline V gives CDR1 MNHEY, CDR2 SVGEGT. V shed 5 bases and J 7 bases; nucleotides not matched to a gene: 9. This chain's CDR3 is CASSRLAVPGNEQFF. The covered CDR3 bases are TGTGCCAGCAGTAGACTAGCGGTCCCAGGGAATGAG.

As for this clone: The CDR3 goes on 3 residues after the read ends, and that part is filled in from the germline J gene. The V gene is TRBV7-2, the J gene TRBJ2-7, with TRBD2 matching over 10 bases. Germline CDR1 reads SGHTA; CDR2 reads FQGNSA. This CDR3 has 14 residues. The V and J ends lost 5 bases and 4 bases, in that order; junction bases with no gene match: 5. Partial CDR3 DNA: TGTGCCAGCAGCCGTAGCGGGAGGAAGTACGAG. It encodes CASSRSGRKYE. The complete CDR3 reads CASSRSGRKYEQYF.

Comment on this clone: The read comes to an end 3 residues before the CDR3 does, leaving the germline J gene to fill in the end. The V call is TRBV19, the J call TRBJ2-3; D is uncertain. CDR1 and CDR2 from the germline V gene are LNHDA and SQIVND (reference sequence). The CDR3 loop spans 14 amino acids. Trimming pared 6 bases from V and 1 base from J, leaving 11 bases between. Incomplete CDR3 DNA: TGTGCCAGTAGCTTGTGGCAGGGCACAGATACG. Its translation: CASSLWQGTDT. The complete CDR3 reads CASSLWQGTDTQYF.

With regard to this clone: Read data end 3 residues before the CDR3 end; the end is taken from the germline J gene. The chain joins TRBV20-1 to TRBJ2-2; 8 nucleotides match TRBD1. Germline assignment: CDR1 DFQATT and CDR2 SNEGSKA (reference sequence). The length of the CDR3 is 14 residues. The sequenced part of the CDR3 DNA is TGCAGTGCTAGCTCCTTCGACAGGGGAGAAAAG. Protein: CSASSFDRGEK. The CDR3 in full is CSASSFDRGEKLFF.

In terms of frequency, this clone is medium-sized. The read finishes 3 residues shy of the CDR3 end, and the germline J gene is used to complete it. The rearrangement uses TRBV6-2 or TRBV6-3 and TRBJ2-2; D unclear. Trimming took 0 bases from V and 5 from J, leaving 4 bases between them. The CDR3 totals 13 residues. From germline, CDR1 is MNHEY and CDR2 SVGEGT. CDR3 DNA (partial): TGTGCCAGCAGTTACTCTCTTACCGGGGAG. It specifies CASSYSLTGE. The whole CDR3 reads CASSYSLTGELFF.

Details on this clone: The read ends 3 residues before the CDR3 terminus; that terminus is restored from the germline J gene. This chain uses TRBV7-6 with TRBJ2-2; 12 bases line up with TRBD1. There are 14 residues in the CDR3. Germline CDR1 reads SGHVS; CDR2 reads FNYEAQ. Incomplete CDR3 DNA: TGTGCCAGCAGCACCGGGACAGGGGGCGGAAAG. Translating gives CASSTGTGGGK. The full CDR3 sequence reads CASSTGTGGGKLFF.

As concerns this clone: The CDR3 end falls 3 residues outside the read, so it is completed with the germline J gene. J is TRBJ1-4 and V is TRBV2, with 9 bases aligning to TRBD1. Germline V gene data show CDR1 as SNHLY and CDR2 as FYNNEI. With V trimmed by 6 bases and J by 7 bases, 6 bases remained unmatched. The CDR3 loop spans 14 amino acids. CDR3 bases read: TGTGCCAGCAGAGTTAGACAGGGGGGTGAAAAA. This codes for CASRVRQGGEK. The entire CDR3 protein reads CASRVRQGGEKLFF.

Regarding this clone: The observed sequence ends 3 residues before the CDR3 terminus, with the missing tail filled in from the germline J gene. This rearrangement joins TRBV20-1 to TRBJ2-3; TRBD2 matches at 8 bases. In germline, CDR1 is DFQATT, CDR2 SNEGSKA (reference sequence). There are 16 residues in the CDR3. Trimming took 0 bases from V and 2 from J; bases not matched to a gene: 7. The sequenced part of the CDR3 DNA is TGCAGTGCTAGAGATAGACGGGAGGGGAACACAGATACG. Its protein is CSARDRREGNTDT. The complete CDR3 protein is CSARDRREGNTDTQYF.

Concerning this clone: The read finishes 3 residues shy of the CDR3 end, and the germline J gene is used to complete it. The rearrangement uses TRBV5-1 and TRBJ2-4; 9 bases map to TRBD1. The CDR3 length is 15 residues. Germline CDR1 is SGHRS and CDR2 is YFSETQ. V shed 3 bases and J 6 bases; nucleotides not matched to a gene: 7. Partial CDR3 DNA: TGCGCCAGCAGCTCGACGGGACAGGGAAGAAACATT. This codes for CASSSTGQGRNI. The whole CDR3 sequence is CASSSTGQGRNIQYF.